This TCR beta chain was recovered during a study of T-cell memory formation after mild COVID-19. In the study overall: TCR clustering was largely donor specific.

This clonotype appeared many times. Its target is unknown. From the 5' RACE reads, TCRdb called clonotypes with MiXCR, one entry per CDR3 protein. Of about 260,000 distinct CDR3 sequences in the sample, 8.2% were seen once. The study's findings and limits: A second wave of clones peaked on day 37, and their SARS-CoV-2 specificity went unconfirmed. There were some responding clones in pre-infection memory, which suggested that cross-reactive memory had joined. Among clones contracting day 15 to 85, CD4/CD8 was balanced, whereas later expanders leaned CD4+.

CDR3 length equals 15 residues. Per germline, CDR1 SEHNR and CDR2 FQNEAQ (reference sequence). The J segment lost 4 bases and the V segment lost 7 bases, leaving 8 bases of the junction unmatched. The TCR was taken from a man younger than 30 who had mild COVID-19 (a few samples of this study predate the infection). Cell type and time point are not known. Sequencing input: PBMCs or a T cell subset sorted from them (not recorded which). J is TRBJ2-1 and V is TRBV7-9, with 9 nucleotides matching TRBD2. The CDR3 protein is CASTPSGGLYNEQFF. DNA of the CDR3: TGTGCCAGCACCCCGAGCGGGGGGCTTTACAATGAGCAGTTCTTC.